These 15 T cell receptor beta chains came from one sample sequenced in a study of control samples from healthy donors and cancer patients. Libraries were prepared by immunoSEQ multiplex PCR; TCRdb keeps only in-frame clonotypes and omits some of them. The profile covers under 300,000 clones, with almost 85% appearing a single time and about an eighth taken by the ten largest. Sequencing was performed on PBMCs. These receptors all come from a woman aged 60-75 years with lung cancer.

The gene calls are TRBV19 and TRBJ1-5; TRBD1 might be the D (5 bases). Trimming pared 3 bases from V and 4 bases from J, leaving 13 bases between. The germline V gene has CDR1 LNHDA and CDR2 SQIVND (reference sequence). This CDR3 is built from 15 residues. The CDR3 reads CASSIQGYGNQPQHF. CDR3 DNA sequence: TGTGCCAGTAGTATCCAGGGATATGGGAATCAGCCCCAGCATTTT. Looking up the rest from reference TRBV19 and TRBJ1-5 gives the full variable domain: DGGITQSPKYLFRKEGQNVTLSCEQNLNHDAMYWYRQDPGQGLRLIYYSQIVNDFQKGDIAEGYSVSREKKESFPLTVTSAQKNPTAFYLCASSIQGYGNQPQHFGDGTRLSIL.

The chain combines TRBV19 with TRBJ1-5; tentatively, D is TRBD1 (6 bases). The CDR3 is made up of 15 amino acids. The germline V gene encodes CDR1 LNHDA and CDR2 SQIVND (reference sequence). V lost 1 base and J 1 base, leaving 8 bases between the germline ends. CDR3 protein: CASSIGQASNQPQHF. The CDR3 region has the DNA TGTGCCAGTAGTATAGGACAGGCGAGCAATCAGCCCCAGCATTTT. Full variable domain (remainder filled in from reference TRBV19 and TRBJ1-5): DGGITQSPKYLFRKEGQNVTLSCEQNLNHDAMYWYRQDPGQGLRLIYYSQIVNDFQKGDIAEGYSVSREKKESFPLTVTSAQKNPTAFYLCASSIGQASNQPQHFGDGTRLSIL.

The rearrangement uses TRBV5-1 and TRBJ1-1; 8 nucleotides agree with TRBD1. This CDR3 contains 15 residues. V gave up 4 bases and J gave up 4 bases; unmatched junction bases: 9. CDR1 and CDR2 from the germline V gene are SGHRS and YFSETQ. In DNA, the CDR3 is TGCGCCAGCAGCCCGCGGACAGGGTCAGGCACTGAAGCTTTCTTT. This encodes CASSPRTGSGTEAFF.

The CDR3 loop is CASSFEDRVTTEAFF. DNA for the CDR3: TGCGCCAGCAGCTTCGAAGACAGGGTTACGACTGAAGCTTTCTTT. The rearrangement links TRBV5-1 to TRBJ1-1; 7 bases are shared with TRBD1. The CDR3 extends over 15 amino acids. CDR1 SGHRS and CDR2 YFSETQ come from the germline V gene. With V trimmed by 2 bases and J by 5 bases, 9 bases remained unmatched.

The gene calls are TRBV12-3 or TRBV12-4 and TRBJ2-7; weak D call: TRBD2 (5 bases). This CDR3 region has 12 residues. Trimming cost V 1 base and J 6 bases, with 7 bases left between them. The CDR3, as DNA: TGTGCCAGCAGTTTAGACCGGGGCGAGCAGTACTTC. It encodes CASSLDRGEQYF.

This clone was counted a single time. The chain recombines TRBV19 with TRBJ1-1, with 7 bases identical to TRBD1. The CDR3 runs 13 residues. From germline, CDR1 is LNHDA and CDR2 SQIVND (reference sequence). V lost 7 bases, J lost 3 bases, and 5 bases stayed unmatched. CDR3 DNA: TGTGCCAGTACGACAGGGTGGGACACTGAAGCTTTCTTT. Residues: CASTTGWDTEAFF.

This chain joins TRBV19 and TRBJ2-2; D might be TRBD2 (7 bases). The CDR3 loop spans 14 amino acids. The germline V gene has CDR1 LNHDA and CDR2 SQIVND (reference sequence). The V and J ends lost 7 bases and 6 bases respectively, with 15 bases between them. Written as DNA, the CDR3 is TGTGCCAGTAAGGGGGAGGGGCTGGCCGGGGAGCTGTTTTTT. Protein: CASKGEGLAGELFF.

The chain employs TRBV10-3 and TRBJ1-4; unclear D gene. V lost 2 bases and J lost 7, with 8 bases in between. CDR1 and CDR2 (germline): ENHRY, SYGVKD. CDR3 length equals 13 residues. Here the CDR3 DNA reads TGTGCCATCAGTGAGACGGACGGTGAAAAACTGTTTTTT. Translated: CAISETDGEKLFF.

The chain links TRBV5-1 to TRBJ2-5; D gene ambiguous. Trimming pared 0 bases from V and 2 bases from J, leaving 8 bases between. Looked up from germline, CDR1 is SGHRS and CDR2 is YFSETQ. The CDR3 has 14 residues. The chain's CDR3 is CASSLDWQQETQYF. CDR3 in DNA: TGCGCCAGCAGCTTGGATTGGCAGCAAGAGACCCAGTACTTC.

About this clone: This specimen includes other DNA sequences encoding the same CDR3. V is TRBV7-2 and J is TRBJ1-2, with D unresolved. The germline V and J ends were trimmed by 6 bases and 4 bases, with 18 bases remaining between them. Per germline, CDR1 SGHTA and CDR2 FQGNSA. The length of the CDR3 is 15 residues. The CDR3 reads CASRPLSDGVYGYTF. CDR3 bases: TGTGCCAGCAGACCCCTATCAGACGGTGTCTATGGCTACACCTTC. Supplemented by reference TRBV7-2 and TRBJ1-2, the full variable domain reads GAGVSQSPSNKVTEKGKDVELRCDPISGHTALYWYRQSLGQGLEFLIYFQGNSAPDKSGLPSDRFSAERTGGSVSTLTIQRTQQEDSAVYLCASRPLSDGVYGYTFGSGTRLTVV.

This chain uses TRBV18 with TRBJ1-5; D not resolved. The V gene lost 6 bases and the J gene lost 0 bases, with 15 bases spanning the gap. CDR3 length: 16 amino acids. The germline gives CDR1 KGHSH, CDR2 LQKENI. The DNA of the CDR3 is TGTGCCAGCTCTCCTCAAGGGTCTAATAGCAATCAGCCCCAGCATTTT. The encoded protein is CASSPQGSNSNQPQHF.

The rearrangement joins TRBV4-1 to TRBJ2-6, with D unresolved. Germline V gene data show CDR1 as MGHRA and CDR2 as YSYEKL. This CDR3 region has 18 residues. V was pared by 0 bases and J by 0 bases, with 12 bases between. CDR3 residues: CASSQDSGRSSGANVLTF. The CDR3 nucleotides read TGCGCCAGCAGCCAAGATTCAGGTCGAAGCTCTGGGGCCAACGTCCTGACTTTC.

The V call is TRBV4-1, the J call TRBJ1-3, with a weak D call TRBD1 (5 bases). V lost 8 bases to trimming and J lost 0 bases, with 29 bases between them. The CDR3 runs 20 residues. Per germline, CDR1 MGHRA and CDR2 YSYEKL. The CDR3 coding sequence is TGCGCCAGCGTCGCCCCGAAAAAGCACACCCAGGGAAACTCTGGAAACACCATATATTTT. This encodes CASVAPKKHTQGNSGNTIYF.

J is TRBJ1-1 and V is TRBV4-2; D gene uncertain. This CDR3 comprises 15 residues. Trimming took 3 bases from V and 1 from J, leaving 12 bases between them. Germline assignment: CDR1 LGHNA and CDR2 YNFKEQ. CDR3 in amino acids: CASSHPVGRNTEAFF. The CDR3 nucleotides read TGTGCCAGCAGCCATCCCGTGGGCAGGAACACTGAAGCTTTCTTT.

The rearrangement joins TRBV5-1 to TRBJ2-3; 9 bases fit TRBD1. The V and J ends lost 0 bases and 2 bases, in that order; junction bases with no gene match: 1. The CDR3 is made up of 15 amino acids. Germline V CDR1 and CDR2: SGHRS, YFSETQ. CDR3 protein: CASSLDRGLTDTQYF. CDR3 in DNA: TGCGCCAGCAGCTTGGACAGGGGGCTCACAGATACGCAGTATTTT.